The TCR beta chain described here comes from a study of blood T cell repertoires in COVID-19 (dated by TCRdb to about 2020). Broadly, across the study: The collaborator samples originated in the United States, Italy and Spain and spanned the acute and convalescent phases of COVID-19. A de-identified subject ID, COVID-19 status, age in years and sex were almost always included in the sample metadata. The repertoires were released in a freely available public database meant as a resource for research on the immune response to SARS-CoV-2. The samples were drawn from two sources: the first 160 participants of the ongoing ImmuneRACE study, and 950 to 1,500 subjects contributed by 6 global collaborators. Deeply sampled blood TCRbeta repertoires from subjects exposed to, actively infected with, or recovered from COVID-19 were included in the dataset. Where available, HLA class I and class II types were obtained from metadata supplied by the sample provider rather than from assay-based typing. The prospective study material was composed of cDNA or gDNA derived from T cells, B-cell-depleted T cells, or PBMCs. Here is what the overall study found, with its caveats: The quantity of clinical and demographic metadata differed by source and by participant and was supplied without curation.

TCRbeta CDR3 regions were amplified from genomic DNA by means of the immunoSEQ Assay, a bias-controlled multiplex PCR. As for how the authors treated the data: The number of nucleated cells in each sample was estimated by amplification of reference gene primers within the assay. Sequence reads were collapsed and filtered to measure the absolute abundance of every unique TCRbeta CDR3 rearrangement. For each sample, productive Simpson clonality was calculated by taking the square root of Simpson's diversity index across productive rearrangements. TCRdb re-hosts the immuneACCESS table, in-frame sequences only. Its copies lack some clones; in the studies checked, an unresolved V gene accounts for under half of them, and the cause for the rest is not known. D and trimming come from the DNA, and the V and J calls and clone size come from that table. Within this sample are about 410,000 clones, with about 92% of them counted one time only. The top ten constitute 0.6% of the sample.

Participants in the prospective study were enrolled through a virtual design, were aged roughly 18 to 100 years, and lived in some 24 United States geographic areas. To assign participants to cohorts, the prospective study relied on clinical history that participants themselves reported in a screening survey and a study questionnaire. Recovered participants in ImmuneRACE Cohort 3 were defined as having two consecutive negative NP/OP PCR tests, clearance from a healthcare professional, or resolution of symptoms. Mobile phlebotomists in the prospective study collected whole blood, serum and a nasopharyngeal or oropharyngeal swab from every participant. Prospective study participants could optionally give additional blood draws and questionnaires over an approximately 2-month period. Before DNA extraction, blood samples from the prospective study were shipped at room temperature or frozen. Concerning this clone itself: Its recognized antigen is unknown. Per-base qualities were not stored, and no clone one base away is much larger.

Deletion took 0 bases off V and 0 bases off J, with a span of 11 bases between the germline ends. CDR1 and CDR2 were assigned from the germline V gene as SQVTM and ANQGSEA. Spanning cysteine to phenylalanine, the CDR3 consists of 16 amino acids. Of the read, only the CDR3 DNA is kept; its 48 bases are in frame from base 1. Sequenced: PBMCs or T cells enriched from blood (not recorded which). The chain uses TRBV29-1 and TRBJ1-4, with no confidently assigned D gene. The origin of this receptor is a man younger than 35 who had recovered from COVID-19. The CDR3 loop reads CSVEDPGGPTNEKLFF. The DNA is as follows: TGCAGCGTTGAAGATCCCGGAGGCCCAACTAATGAAAAACTGTTTTTT.